Detailed here is one T cell receptor beta chain. Antigen: not known. The sample originates from a study of OX40 agonist ivuxolimab in advanced cancers. In the study overall: A mean age of approximately 58 years, range roughly 20 to 85, was recorded, and roughly 80% were male. One patient with hepatocellular carcinoma and two with cutaneous melanoma, three in all, had partial responses.

Data came from immunoSEQ multiplex PCR; TCRdb stores just in-frame clones and leaves some out. The sample records some 74,000 clones, more than 90% being singletons. The CDR3 runs to 13 residues. The germline V gene has CDR1 SEHNR and CDR2 FQNEAQ (reference sequence). Trimming removed 3 bases at V and 0 bases at J, with 6 bases between. Points from the study as a whole: Fewer expanded clones were found on average in CD4+ than in CD8+ T cells.

The investigators sampled blood at baseline, at cycle 4 day 1, and at cycle 7 day 1. The sample consisted of CD4+ or CD8+ T cells sorted from blood, taken in a trial of the OX40 agonist ivuxolimab. The receptor was isolated from an adult with an advanced solid tumor such as melanoma, head and neck, liver or kidney cancer. This sequence joins TRBV7-9 and TRBJ2-7, with D unclear. The CDR3 protein is CASSLKGSYEQYF. CDR3 DNA sequence: TGTGCCAGCAGCTTGAAAGGCTCCTACGAGCAGTACTTC.